The rows below give T cell receptor beta chains drawn from one sample of a study of graft-versus-host responses after intestinal transplantation. Only in-frame clones appear in the TCRdb table, and some are missing; sequencing was by immunoSEQ multiplex PCR. Counted here are 77,000 or so clones, over 80% occurring once; the ten biggest clones make up roughly 0.64%. The specimen comprised PBMCs, sampled 98 days after intestinal transplantation. These receptors were obtained from a human patient who received an intestinal transplant, so some T cells may come from the graft donor. Both conserved end residues are part of each CDR3. A D gene is named only where the DNA matches it firmly. Rows may omit the clone size; those that give it use once, few, many or a size class.

size | D | J | length | V | DNA | CDR3
. | . | TRBJ1-2 | 13 | TRBV6-5 | TGTGCCAGCAGTTGGGAGGGGGGGGATGGCTACACCTTC | CASSWEGGDGYTF
. | . | TRBJ2-5 | 15 | TRBV5-6 | TGTGCCAGCAGCTTTTGGTCCGCAGCCCAAGAGACCCAGTACTTC | CASSFWSAAQETQYF
. | . | TRBJ2-5 | 14 | TRBV2 | TGTGCCAGCAGGTTAACAGGGCCTGGGGAGACCCAGTACTTC | CASRLTGPGETQYF
few | . | TRBJ1-4 | 15 | TRBV6-5 | TGTGCCAGCAGTTACGGGGGGTCAACTAATGAAAAACTGTTTTTT | CASSYGGSTNEKLFF
. | TRBD2 | TRBJ2-3 | 15 | TRBV11-3 | TGTGCCAGCAGCCCAGGACTAGCGGGGACAGATACGCAGTATTTT | CASSPGLAGTDTQYF
few | . | TRBJ1-6 | 12 | TRBV7-9 | TGTGCCAGCAGCTTACAGGATTCACCCCTCCACTTT | CASSLQDSPLHF
. | . | TRBJ1-1 | 12 | TRBV10-3 | TGTGCCATCAGAAGTGGGACCACTGAAGCTTTCTTT | CAIRSGTTEAFF
. | . | TRBJ2-3 | 15 | TRBV5-1 | TGCGCCAGCAGCTTGGAGGGGGGCGCTATCGATCCGCAGTATTTT | CASSLEGGAIDPQYF
. | . | TRBJ2-2 | 14 | TRBV7-2 | TGTGCCAGCAGCTTAGAATTTAGCGCCGGGGAGCTGTTTTTT | CASSLEFSAGELFF
. | . | TRBJ2-3 | 13 | TRBV2 | TGTGCCAGCAAAATGCTGAGCACAGATACGCAGTATTTT | CASKMLSTDTQYF
. | . | TRBJ2-1 | 13 | TRBV11-3 | TGTGCCAGCAGCGCCAACTTGTACAATGAGCAGTTCTTC | CASSANLYNEQFF
. | . | TRBJ2-7 | 16 | TRBV12-2 | . | CASRLEWGQGSYEQYF
. | . | TRBJ2-7 | 14 | TRBV30 | TGTGCCTGGAGTCCAATTACAGGGAGCTACGAGCAGTACTTC | CAWSPITGSYEQYF
. | TRBD1 | TRBJ1-2 | 14 | TRBV5-1 | TGCGCCAGCAGCTTAACACAGGGGGCCAATGGCTACACCTTC | CASSLTQGANGYTF
. | . | TRBJ2-5 | 13 | TRBV5-1 | TGCGCCAGCAGCCCGGGACCTGGAGAGACCCAGTACTTC | CASSPGPGETQYF
. | TRBD2 | TRBJ2-5 | 16 | TRBV7-2 | TGTGCCAGCAGCCTTGGACTAGCGGGAGGCGTGGAGACCCAGTACTTC | CASSLGLAGGVETQYF
. | . | TRBJ2-2 | 16 | TRBV18 | TGTGCCAGCTCCGGCCGGGACACCTCGAACACCGGGGAGCTGTTTTTT | CASSGRDTSNTGELFF
. | . | TRBJ2-7 | 11 | TRBV10-3 | TGTGCCAGCACCGACGGGTACGAGCAGTACTTC | CASTDGYEQYF
once | . | TRBJ2-5 | 10 | TRBV4-2 | TGTGCCAGCAGCCAAGAGACCCAGTACTTC | CASSQETQYF
. | TRBD1 | TRBJ2-3 | 18 | TRBV18 | TGTGCCAGCCCACCGACGGGACAGGGGGCCCAGCCCACAGATACGCAGTATTTT | CASPPTGQGAQPTDTQYF
. | . | TRBJ2-2 | 16 | TRBV6-5 | TGTGCCAGCAGTTACTCGGGGGGGGCTGCCACCGGGGAGCTGTTTTTT | CASSYSGGAATGELFF
. | TRBD1 | TRBJ1-2 | 15 | TRBV7-9 | TGTGCCAGCAGACTATCCGGGACAGGGGGCGATGGCTACACCTTC | CASRLSGTGGDGYTF
. | . | TRBJ1-1 | 15 | TRBV5-4 | TGTGCCAGCAGCTCGGACAGCCTCCTGAACACTGAAGCTTTCTTT | CASSSDSLLNTEAFF
. | . | TRBJ2-7 | 14 | TRBV14 | TGTGCCAGCAGCCGATATACTGGGACCTACGAGCAGTACTTC | CASSRYTGTYEQYF
once | . | TRBJ2-7 | 13 | TRBV30 | TGTGCCTGGAGTCTCAGTCCCCGTCACGAGCAGTACTTC | CAWSLSPRHEQYF
. | . | TRBJ1-5 | 16 | TRBV27 | TGTGCCAGCAGTTTCGCCGTGGCAGTGCACAATCAGCCCCAGCATTTT | CASSFAVAVHNQPQHF
. | TRBD2 | TRBJ2-5 | 14 | TRBV9 | TGTGCCAGCAGCGGCGGGAGCGGAGAGGAGACCCAGTACTTC | CASSGGSGEETQYF
. | . | TRBJ1-2 | 15 | TRBV6-5 | TGTGCCAGCAGTTACGCCTTAACAGGGAACTATGGCTACACCTTC | CASSYALTGNYGYTF
. | TRBD2 | TRBJ2-1 | 16 | TRBV6-1 | TGTGCCAGCAGTGAAGCGGCGGGAGGAGGCTACAATGAGCAGTTCTTC | CASSEAAGGGYNEQFF
. | TRBD2 | TRBJ2-1 | 17 | TRBV5-1 | TGCGCCAGCAGCTTGCCGGGGACTAGCGGGGGGTTCAATGAGCAGTTCTTC | CASSLPGTSGGFNEQFF
. | TRBD1 | TRBJ1-3 | 15 | TRBV6-5 | TGCGCCAGCAGCCTCGGGACAGTCTCTGGAAACACCATATATTTT | CASSLGTVSGNTIYF
. | . | TRBJ1-4 | 16 | TRBV21-1 | TGTGCCAGCAGCTATTTCCGGGACAGGGCGTGCGAAAAACTGTTTTTT | CASSYFRDRACEKLFF
. | . | TRBJ1-5 | 13 | TRBV6-6 | TGTGCCAGCAGTTACTCGGGAGATCAGCCCCAGCATTTT | CASSYSGDQPQHF
. | TRBD2 | TRBJ2-7 | 17 | TRBV11-1 | TGTGCCAGCAGCTTATCCCTTGCGGGGGACGACTTCTACGAGCAGTACTTC | CASSLSLAGDDFYEQYF
. | . | TRBJ2-7 | 15 | TRBV5-1 | TGCGCCAGCAGCTTGGTTCAAGTCCTTCCCTACGAGCAGTACTTC | CASSLVQVLPYEQYF
. | . | TRBJ1-2 | 14 | TRBV19 | TGTGCCAGTAGCCCGACCGGGACAATTACCGGCTACACCTTC | CASSPTGTITGYTF
. | . | TRBJ1-1 | 15 | TRBV7-9 | TGTGCCAGCAGCTTGGAGATACAGGGTTCAACTGAAGCTTTCTTT | CASSLEIQGSTEAFF
. | . | TRBJ1-2 | 17 | TRBV28 | TGTGCCAGCAGTTTATTAGTATCGACTCTAGCTAACTATGGCTACACCTTC | CASSLLVSTLANYGYTF
. | . | TRBJ2-1 | 17 | TRBV21-1 | TGTGCCAGCAGCAAAGCTTTGGGGCGAGAGAGGGGCAATGAGCAGTTCTTC | CASSKALGRERGNEQFF
. | TRBD1 | TRBJ2-7 | 14 | TRBV27 | TGTGCCAGCAGGAAGTCGACAGGGTTGCGGGAGCAGTACTTC | CASRKSTGLREQYF
. | . | TRBJ2-7 | 17 | TRBV29-1 | TGCAGCGCCGCTCTAATAGTGACAGGTCCCAGCTCCTACGAGCAGTACTTC | CSAALIVTGPSSYEQYF
. | TRBD1 | TRBJ1-1 | 11 | TRBV2 | TGTGCCACGCAGGGGGCGGGTGAAGCTTTCTTT | CATQGAGEAFF
. | TRBD1 | TRBJ1-1 | 17 | TRBV5-4 | TGTGCCAGCAGCTTGATGACAGGGTGGGTAAGGGACACTGAAGCTTTCTTT | CASSLMTGWVRDTEAFF
. | TRBD1 | TRBJ1-4 | 15 | TRBV6-6 | TGTGCCAGCAGTTACCCCGGGACAGGGTCTGAAAAACTGTTTTTT | CASSYPGTGSEKLFF
. | TRBD2 | TRBJ2-5 | 20 | TRBV15 | TGTGCCACCAGCAGAGATGGGGGGACTAGCGGAACCCCCAGGCAAGAGACCCAGTACTTC | CATSRDGGTSGTPRQETQYF
. | . | TRBJ2-7 | 13 | TRBV5-4 | TGTGCCACCGCCCTCGGGTCATCCTACGAGCAGTACTTC | CATALGSSYEQYF
. | . | TRBJ1-4 | 12 | TRBV13 | TGTGCCAGCAGCCCCCAACAGGAAAAACTGTTTTTT | CASSPQQEKLFF
. | TRBD2 | TRBJ2-7 | 13 | TRBV14 | TGTGCCAGCAGCCAAGGACTAGCGTGGGAGCAGTACTTC | CASSQGLAWEQYF
. | . | TRBJ2-7 | 15 | TRBV5-1 | TGCGCCAGCAGCTTGGACGGGAGTCCGGGTTACGAGCAGTACTTC | CASSLDGSPGYEQYF
. | . | TRBJ2-4 | 14 | TRBV11-2 | TGTGCCAGCAGCCCGCTTTGGGCCAAAAACATTCAGTACTTC | CASSPLWAKNIQYF
. | . | TRBJ1-5 | 17 | TRBV28 | TGTGCCAGCAGTTTATCCCTAAGGGACCAACTACGGCAGCCCCAGCATTTT | CASSLSLRDQLRQPQHF